This is a list of T cell receptor beta chains from one sample in a study of blood T cell repertoires in COVID-19. TCRdb keeps only in-frame clones here, not all; method: immunoSEQ multiplex PCR. The table records about 270,000 clones, around 83% of them present only once. Sequenced sample: peripheral blood. These receptors were obtained from an elderly man with acute or convalescent COVID-19. The CDR3 runs from the conserved cysteine through the conserved F or W. A D gene is named only where the DNA matches it firmly. The size of a clone is reported for some rows only, either as once, few or many, or as a class for expanded clones.

DNA	CDR3	V	D	J	size
TGTGCCTGGAGAACGGGGAACACTGAAGCTTTCTTT	CAWRTGNTEAFF	TRBV30	.	TRBJ1-1	.
TGTGCCAGCGTCCGAGCCGGGGAGCTGTTTTTT	CASVRAGELFF	TRBV12-1	.	TRBJ2-2	.
TGCGCCAGCAGTGCAGGGACAGGGGAAACCGGGGAGCTGTTTTTT	CASSAGTGETGELFF	TRBV10-1	TRBD1	TRBJ2-2	few
TGTGCCAGCAGTTTCATGTCCCAAGAGACCCAGTACTTC	CASSFMSQETQYF	TRBV12-3/TRBV12-4	.	TRBJ2-5	.
TGCGCCAGCAGCTGGCGTCTACAGGGGATGAACACTGAAGCTTTCTTT	CASSWRLQGMNTEAFF	TRBV5-1	TRBD1	TRBJ1-1	.
TGTGCCAGCAGCGACAGGGAGCGCGCCGGGCCTACGCAGTATTTT	CASSDRERAGPTQYF	TRBV6-5	TRBD1	TRBJ2-3	.
TGTGCCAGCAGCATTTCGGGGGATACGCAGTATTTT	CASSISGDTQYF	TRBV28	.	TRBJ2-3	.
TGTGCCAGCAGACATGATCCGGGACAGGGAGAGACCCAGTACTTC	CASRHDPGQGETQYF	TRBV27	TRBD1	TRBJ2-5	.
TGTGCCAGCAGCACGGACGGGACAGGGGAGAATTCACCCCTCCACTTT	CASSTDGTGENSPLHF	TRBV7-6	TRBD1	TRBJ1-6	once
TGCGCCAGCAGCCAACTCCGGGACAGGGTCTCTGGAAACACCATATATTTT	CASSQLRDRVSGNTIYF	TRBV4-1	TRBD1	TRBJ1-3	.
TGTGCCAGCAGCTTAGGGACAGCCTTAGGCCCTGTCAATCAGCCCCAGCATTTT	CASSLGTALGPVNQPQHF	TRBV7-2	.	TRBJ1-5	.
TGTGCCAGCAGCCCAAGGACAGGGGGTAACACTGAAGCTTTCTTT	CASSPRTGGNTEAFF	TRBV5-8	TRBD1	TRBJ1-1	.
TGTGCCATCAGTGTGGGACAGCCCACAGATACGCAGTATTTT	CAISVGQPTDTQYF	TRBV10-3	TRBD1	TRBJ2-3	.
TGTGCCAGCAGCCTGGGACTAAGCTACAATGAGCAGTTCTTC	CASSLGLSYNEQFF	TRBV4-2	TRBD2	TRBJ2-1	.
TGTGCCAGCAGCCGGCAACAGGGGGGTAACACCGGGGAGCTGTTTTTT	CASSRQQGGNTGELFF	TRBV5-4	TRBD1	TRBJ2-2	.
TGTGCCAGCGAACGGGACAGGCTAAGGGACGAGCAGTACTTC	CASERDRLRDEQYF	TRBV3-1/TRBV3-2	TRBD1	TRBJ2-7	once
TGTGCCAGCAGTGACCCTTACGGGTCTGGCTACACCTTC	CASSDPYGSGYTF	TRBV6-1	.	TRBJ1-2	once
TGTGCCACCAGCAGAGTGGACTCCTTGGAGCAGTTCTTC	CATSRVDSLEQFF	TRBV15	.	TRBJ2-1	.
TGTGCCAGCAGCTTGGGTAGGGGGACGCTGGACACTGAAGCTTTCTTT	CASSLGRGTLDTEAFF	TRBV5-4	.	TRBJ1-1	few
TGTGCCAGCAGCCAACCCTTAACACAACCCGGGGAGCTGTTTTTT	CASSQPLTQPGELFF	TRBV3-1/TRBV3-2	.	TRBJ2-2	.
TGTGCCAGCAGCTTGGACCGGACTTTTTACAATGAGCAGTTCTTC	CASSLDRTFYNEQFF	TRBV5-6	.	TRBJ2-1	.
TGTGCCAGTAGTGGTTCGAGGTTGCCAAACACTGAAGCTTTCTTT	CASSGSRLPNTEAFF	TRBV19	.	TRBJ1-1	.
TGTGCCAGCAGTCGGTCCAGGGATCCCTCATCACCCCTCCACTTT	CASSRSRDPSSPLHF	TRBV6-5	.	TRBJ1-6	once
TGTGCCAGCAGTGATACTGGTAATTCCTACGAGCAGTACTTC	CASSDTGNSYEQYF	TRBV25-1	.	TRBJ2-7	.
TGTGCCAGCAGTTCCTCTGCTAGTCGCTTCTCCTACAATGAGCAGTTCTTC	CASSSSASRFSYNEQFF	TRBV27	.	TRBJ2-1	.
TGTGCCAGCAGGGGACAGCTCACCGGGGAGCTGTTTTTT	CASRGQLTGELFF	TRBV6-5	TRBD1	TRBJ2-2	once
TGTGCCAGCACCCTTGTTCCGGGACAGGCCTACGAGCAGTACTTC	CASTLVPGQAYEQYF	TRBV6-5	TRBD1	TRBJ2-7	.
TGCGCCAGCAGCTTAACGACTAGCGGGGCCCAAGAGACCCAGTACTTC	CASSLTTSGAQETQYF	TRBV5-1	TRBD2	TRBJ2-5	few
TGTGCCAGCAGCTTTGAGCCCCAGGACACTGAAGCTTTCTTT	CASSFEPQDTEAFF	TRBV5-4	.	TRBJ1-1	few
TGCGCCAGCAGCTTGGATCCGGGGAAAGGATCACCCCTCCACTTT	CASSLDPGKGSPLHF	TRBV5-1	.	TRBJ1-6	few
TGTGCCAGCAGCCAAGGTGAGACAGCCTCCTATGGCTACACCTTC	CASSQGETASYGYTF	TRBV14	.	TRBJ1-2	.
TGTGCCAGCAGCTTGGAGAGGGGGAGGGCCTTCAATGAGCAGTTCTTC	CASSLERGRAFNEQFF	TRBV5-4	.	TRBJ2-1	.
TGTGCCAGCAGCTCCCCCCAGTTCAGAGGCGAGCAGTACTTC	CASSSPQFRGEQYF	TRBV7-2	.	TRBJ2-7	.
TGTGCCAGCAGTTACCCGGACAGGGGGTTCGAGCAGTACTTC	CASSYPDRGFEQYF	TRBV6-2/TRBV6-3	TRBD1	TRBJ2-7	.
TGTGCCAGCGGGGGACGGGGCGGGACAGATAATTCACCCCTCCACTTT	CASGGRGGTDNSPLHF	TRBV9	TRBD1	TRBJ1-6	once
TGCGCCAGCAGCTTGGCCGGGCAGGGTCCCTACGAGCAGTACTTC	CASSLAGQGPYEQYF	TRBV5-1	.	TRBJ2-7	.
TGTGCCAGCAGCAATAGACAGGGGGGGTTTAGGGAAGCTTTCTTT	CASSNRQGGFREAFF	TRBV2	TRBD1	TRBJ1-1	.
TGTGCCAGCAGCCTCAGACAGGGGCCAACTAATGAAAAACTGTTTTTT	CASSLRQGPTNEKLFF	TRBV3-1/TRBV3-2	TRBD1	TRBJ1-4	.
TGTGCCAGCAGCGTTTCCGACAACTACGAGCAGTACTTC	CASSVSDNYEQYF	TRBV9	.	TRBJ2-7	.
TGTGCCAGCAGCTTACTCAGGGTAGAGAACACTGAAGCTTTCTTT	CASSLLRVENTEAFF	TRBV7-2	.	TRBJ1-1	.
TGTGCCACAACTCAGGGATACTCCTATAATTCACCCCTCCACTTT	CATTQGYSYNSPLHF	TRBV19	.	TRBJ1-6	.